This is a list of T cell receptor beta chains from one sample in a study of T cell clones after liver transplantation. The protocol was immunoSEQ multiplex PCR, while the TCRdb copy is restricted to in-frame clones and leaves out a portion. The sample shows tens of thousands of clones, roughly 92% of them seen only once. The specimen comprised CD4+ T cells from blood, sampled approximately 27 months after liver transplant. The receptors come from a human patient who received a liver transplant. Some T cells may be provided by the graft donor. Each CDR3 is given with its conserved first and last residue. D genes are given only for firm matches. Expanded clones get a size class; other rows say once, few or many, or leave the size out.

v_gene: TRBV4-2; d_gene: .; j_gene: TRBJ2-1; abundance: .; CDR3aa: CASSPLGGAGNEQFF; CDR3nt: TGTGCCAGCAGCCCCCTAGGGGGGGCGGGGAATGAGCAGTTCTTC
v_gene: TRBV5-1; d_gene: TRBD2; j_gene: TRBJ2-5; abundance: .; CDR3aa: CASSFQVAGAGETQYF; CDR3nt: TGCGCCAGCAGCTTCCAAGTAGCGGGGGCGGGAGAGACCCAGTACTTC
v_gene: TRBV4-1; d_gene: TRBD1; j_gene: TRBJ1-1; abundance: .; CDR3aa: CASSQVGQGGTEAFF; CDR3nt: TGCGCCAGCAGCCAAGTTGGACAGGGGGGGACTGAAGCTTTCTTT
v_gene: TRBV7-2; d_gene: TRBD2; j_gene: TRBJ2-1; abundance: .; CDR3aa: CASSSLAGSWNEQFF; CDR3nt: TGTGCCAGCAGCTCACTAGCGGGAAGTTGGAATGAGCAGTTCTTC
v_gene: TRBV4-1; d_gene: .; j_gene: TRBJ2-7; abundance: .; CDR3aa: CASSHGAISSYEQYF; CDR3nt: TGCGCCAGCAGCCATGGGGCGATTTCTTCCTACGAGCAGTACTTC
v_gene: TRBV5-1; d_gene: TRBD1; j_gene: TRBJ2-1; abundance: .; CDR3aa: CASSLAGDRGLGEQFF; CDR3nt: TGCGCCAGCAGCTTGGCCGGTGACAGGGGGCTTGGTGAGCAGTTCTTC
v_gene: TRBV7-3; d_gene: .; j_gene: TRBJ1-1; abundance: .; CDR3aa: CASSLKPGNTEAFF; CDR3nt: TGTGCCAGCAGCTTAAAGCCGGGGAACACTGAAGCTTTCTTT
v_gene: TRBV28; d_gene: TRBD1; j_gene: TRBJ1-2; abundance: .; CDR3aa: CATWTGWDYGYTF; CDR3nt: TGTGCCACCTGGACAGGGTGGGACTATGGCTACACCTTC
v_gene: TRBV28; d_gene: TRBD2; j_gene: TRBJ2-5; abundance: .; CDR3aa: CASSLPRGGETQYF; CDR3nt: TGTGCCAGCAGCCTCCCCCGGGGGGGAGAGACCCAGTACTTC
v_gene: TRBV19; d_gene: .; j_gene: TRBJ2-2; abundance: .; CDR3aa: CASSPRVPVELFF; CDR3nt: TGTGCCAGTAGTCCCCGGGTCCCCGTCGAGCTGTTTTTT
v_gene: TRBV6-1; d_gene: .; j_gene: TRBJ2-3; abundance: .; CDR3aa: CASRASSDTQYF; CDR3nt: TGTGCCAGCAGGGCTAGTTCGGATACGCAGTATTTT
v_gene: TRBV5-8; d_gene: TRBD1; j_gene: TRBJ1-5; abundance: .; CDR3aa: CASSRDRGRGGSNQPQHF; CDR3nt: TGTGCCAGCAGCCGGGACAGGGGGCGCGGGGGTAGCAATCAGCCCCAGCATTTT
v_gene: TRBV7-9; d_gene: .; j_gene: TRBJ1-5; abundance: .; CDR3aa: CASSLGDRVQPQHF; CDR3nt: TGTGCCAGCAGCTTAGGGGACCGAGTACAGCCCCAGCATTTT
v_gene: TRBV13; d_gene: TRBD1; j_gene: TRBJ1-3; abundance: few; CDR3aa: CASSARQGRSGNTIYF; CDR3nt: TGTGCCAGCAGCGCCAGACAGGGTAGGTCTGGAAACACCATATATTTT
v_gene: TRBV7-3; d_gene: TRBD1; j_gene: TRBJ2-7; abundance: .; CDR3aa: CASSSNKRQGYEQYF; CDR3nt: TGTGCCAGCAGCTCGAATAAGAGACAGGGTTACGAGCAGTACTTC
v_gene: TRBV18; d_gene: TRBD2; j_gene: TRBJ2-2; abundance: .; CDR3aa: CASSLAGANTGELFF; CDR3nt: TGTGCCAGCTCACTAGCGGGTGCGAACACCGGGGAGCTGTTTTTT
v_gene: TRBV9; d_gene: .; j_gene: TRBJ2-5; abundance: .; CDR3aa: CASTQGGAGETQYF; CDR3nt: TGTGCCAGCACCCAGGGCGGCGCGGGAGAGACCCAGTACTTC
v_gene: TRBV5-1; d_gene: .; j_gene: TRBJ2-1; abundance: once; CDR3aa: CASSLEGLPRYNEQFF; CDR3nt: TGCGCCAGCAGCTTGGAAGGTTTACCACGGTACAATGAGCAGTTCTTC